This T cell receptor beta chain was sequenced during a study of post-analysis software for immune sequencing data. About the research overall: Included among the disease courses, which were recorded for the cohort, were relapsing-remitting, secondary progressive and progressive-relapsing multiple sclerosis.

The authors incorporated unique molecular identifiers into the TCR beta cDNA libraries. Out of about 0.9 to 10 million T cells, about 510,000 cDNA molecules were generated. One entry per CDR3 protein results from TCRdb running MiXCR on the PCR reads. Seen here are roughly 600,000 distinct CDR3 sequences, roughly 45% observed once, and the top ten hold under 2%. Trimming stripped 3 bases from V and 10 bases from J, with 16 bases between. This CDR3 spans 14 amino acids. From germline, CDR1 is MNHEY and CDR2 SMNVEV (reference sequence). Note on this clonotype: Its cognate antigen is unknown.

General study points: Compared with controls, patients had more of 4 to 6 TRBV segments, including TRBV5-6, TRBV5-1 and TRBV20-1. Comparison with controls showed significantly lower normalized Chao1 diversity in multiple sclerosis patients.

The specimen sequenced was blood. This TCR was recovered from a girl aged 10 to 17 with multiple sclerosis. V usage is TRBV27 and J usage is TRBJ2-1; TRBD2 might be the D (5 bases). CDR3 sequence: CASSLTGYSGEQFF. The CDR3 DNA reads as TGTGCCAGCAGTTTGACGGGATATAGTGGAGAGCAGTTCTTC.